What follows describes a single T cell receptor beta chain. Its specificity is unknown. A clone one base away is much larger, so this may be a read error. The CDR3 contains 14 residues. The germline gives CDR1 SGHTA, CDR2 FQGNSA. Then a second PCR, running about 6 to 12 cycles, was carried out with a sample-barcoded 5' primer and a J-beta primer mix. A single record per CDR3 protein comes from TCRdb applying MiXCR to the 5' RACE reads. Of roughly 800,000 distinct CDR3 sequences in the sample, 55% to 75% are singletons; the top ten hold approximately 20%. This entry comes from a study of blood T cells in healthy people across ages. Overall study findings and caveats: Naive T cell percentage strongly correlated with TCR beta diversity. Since the PBMCs were unsorted, naive and antigen-experienced cells could not be conclusively compared. Older age coincided with a roughly linear decline in TCR beta diversity per million T cells.

The sample was blood. The chain is built from TRBV7-2 and TRBJ1-5, with 7 bases that match TRBD1. The last part of the DNA fits TRBJ2-3 better; the J call may be wrong. The receptor was derived from a man aged 30 to 45 in good health. The CDR3 sequence is CASSSTRGHQPQYF. The CDR3 DNA reads TGTGCCAGCAGCTCTACTAGGGGGCATCAGCCCCAGTATTTT.